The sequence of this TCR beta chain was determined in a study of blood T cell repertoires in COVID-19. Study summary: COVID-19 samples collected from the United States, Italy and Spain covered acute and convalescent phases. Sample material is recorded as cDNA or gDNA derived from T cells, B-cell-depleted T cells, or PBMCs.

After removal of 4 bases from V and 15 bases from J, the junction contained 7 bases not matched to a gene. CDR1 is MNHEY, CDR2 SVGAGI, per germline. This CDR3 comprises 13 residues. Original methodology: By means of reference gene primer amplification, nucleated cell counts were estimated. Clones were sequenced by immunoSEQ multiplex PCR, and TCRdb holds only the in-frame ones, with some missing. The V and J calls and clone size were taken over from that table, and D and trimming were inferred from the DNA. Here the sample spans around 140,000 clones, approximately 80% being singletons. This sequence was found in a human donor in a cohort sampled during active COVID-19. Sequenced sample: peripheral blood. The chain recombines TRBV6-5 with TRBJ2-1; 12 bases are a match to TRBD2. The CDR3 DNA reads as TGTGCCAGCAGTTTGACTAGCGGGGGCCCCTCGTTCTTC. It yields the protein CASSLTSGGPSFF.